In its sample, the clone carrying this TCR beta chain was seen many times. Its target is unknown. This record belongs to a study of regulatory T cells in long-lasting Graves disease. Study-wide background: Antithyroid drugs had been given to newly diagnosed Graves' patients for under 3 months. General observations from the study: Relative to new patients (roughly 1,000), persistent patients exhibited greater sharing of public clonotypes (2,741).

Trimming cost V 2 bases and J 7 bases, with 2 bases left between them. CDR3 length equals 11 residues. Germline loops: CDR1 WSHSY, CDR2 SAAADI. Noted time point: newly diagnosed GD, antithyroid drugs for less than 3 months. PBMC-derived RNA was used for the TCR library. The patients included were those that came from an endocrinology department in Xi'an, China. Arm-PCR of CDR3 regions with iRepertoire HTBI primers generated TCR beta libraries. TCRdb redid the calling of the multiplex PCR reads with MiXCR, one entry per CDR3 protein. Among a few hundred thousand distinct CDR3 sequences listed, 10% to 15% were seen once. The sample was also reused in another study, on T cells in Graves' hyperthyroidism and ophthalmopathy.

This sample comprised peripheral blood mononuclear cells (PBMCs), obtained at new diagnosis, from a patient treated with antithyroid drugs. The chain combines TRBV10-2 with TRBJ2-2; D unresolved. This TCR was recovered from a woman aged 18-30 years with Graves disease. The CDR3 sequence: CASSEVGELFF. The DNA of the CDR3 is TGCGCCAGCAGTGAGGTCGGGGAGCTGTTTTTT.